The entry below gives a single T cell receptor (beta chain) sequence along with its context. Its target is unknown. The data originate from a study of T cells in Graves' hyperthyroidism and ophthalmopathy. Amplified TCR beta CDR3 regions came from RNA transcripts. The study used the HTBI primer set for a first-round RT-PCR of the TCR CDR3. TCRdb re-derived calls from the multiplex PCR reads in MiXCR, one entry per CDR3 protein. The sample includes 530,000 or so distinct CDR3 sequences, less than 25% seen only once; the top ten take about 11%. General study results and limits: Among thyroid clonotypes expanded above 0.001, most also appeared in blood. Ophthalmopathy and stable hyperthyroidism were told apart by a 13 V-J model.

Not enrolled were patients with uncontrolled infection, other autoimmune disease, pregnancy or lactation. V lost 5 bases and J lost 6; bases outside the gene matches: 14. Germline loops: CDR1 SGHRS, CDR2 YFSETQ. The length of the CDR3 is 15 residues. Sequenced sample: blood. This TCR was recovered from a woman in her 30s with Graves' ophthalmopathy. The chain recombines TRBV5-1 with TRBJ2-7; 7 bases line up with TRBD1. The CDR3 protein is CASRNPDSRGLEQYF. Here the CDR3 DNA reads TGCGCCAGCAGGAACCCGGACAGTAGGGGGCTCGAGCAGTACTTC.